The 15 T cell receptor beta chains below all came from one sample that was sequenced in a study of control samples from healthy donors and cancer patients. Clones were read by immunoSEQ multiplex PCR, and TCRdb kept only the in-frame ones, dropping some. The data hold 70,000 to 85,000 clones, with roughly 88% observed a single time. The sample taken for sequencing was PBMCs. The receptors shown here come from a man aged 60 to 69 with head and neck cancer.

The chain joins TRBV25-1 to TRBJ2-1, with unresolved D. The CDR3 spans 16 residues. V gave up 3 bases and J gave up 4 bases, with 16 bases separating them. Per the germline V gene, CDR1 is MGHDK and CDR2 is SYGVNS. The chain's CDR3 is CASSDRLLAGYNEQFF. CDR3 nucleotide sequence: TGTGCCAGCAGTGACAGACTGCTTGCCGGGTACAATGAGCAGTTCTTC.

J is TRBJ1-1 and V is TRBV6-5; D perhaps matches TRBD1 (6 bases). The length of the CDR3 is 15 residues. Looked up from germline, CDR1 is MNHEY and CDR2 is SVGAGI. The V end was cut by 2 bases, the J end by 1 base, with 11 bases between. DNA for the CDR3: TGTGCCAGCAGTTACCTCGGGACATCGAACACTGAAGCTTTCTTT. Amino acids: CASSYLGTSNTEAFF.

The J gene is TRBJ2-1, the V gene TRBV3-1 (or the pseudogene TRBV3-2), with D unresolved. This CDR3 is 15 amino acids long. V dropped 1 base and J dropped 0 bases, with 7 bases sitting between them. Per the germline V gene, CDR1 is LGHDT and CDR2 is YNNKEL (reference sequence). The CDR3 spells CASSQGHFSYNEQFF. In DNA, the CDR3 is TGTGCCAGCAGCCAAGGTCACTTCTCCTACAATGAGCAGTTCTTC.

The rearrangement links TRBV15 to TRBJ2-2; 10 bases agree with TRBD1. J was trimmed by 8 bases and V by 7 bases; bases with no gene match: 7. The CDR3 totals 14 residues. Looked up from germline, CDR1 is LNHNV and CDR2 is YYDKDF (reference sequence). CDR3 amino acids: CATKLTGGSGELFF. DNA of the CDR3: TGTGCCACCAAGCTGACAGGGGGCTCGGGGGAGCTGTTTTTT.

The chain combines TRBV9 with TRBJ2-7, with D possibly being TRBD2 (5 bases). The CDR3 is 15 residues long. Looked up from germline, CDR1 is SGDLS and CDR2 is YYNGEE. Trimming cost V 0 bases and J 2 bases, with 12 bases left between them. The CDR3 region has the DNA TGTGCCAGCAGCGTAGCGGTGGGAGCGGCCTACGAGCAGTACTTC. This sequence encodes CASSVAVGAAYEQYF.

The chain employs TRBV28 and TRBJ2-7; D might be TRBD1 (6 bases). CDR1 is MDHEN, CDR2 SYDVKM, per germline. This CDR3 contains 14 residues. The germline V and J ends were trimmed by 5 bases and 4 bases, with 15 bases remaining between them. CDR3 loop: CASSPINRVYEQYF. CDR3 DNA: TGTGCCAGCAGTCCCATCAACAGGGTGTACGAGCAGTACTTC.

The rearrangement links TRBV15 to TRBJ2-1, with TRBD2 matching 13 bases. Germline CDR1 LNHNV, CDR2 YYDKDF (reference sequence). Trimming removed 4 bases from V and 5 bases from J; junction bases left unmatched: 5. The CDR3 consists of 16 residues. This CDR3 is CATSKPGTSGNNEQFF. The CDR3 bases are TGTGCCACCAGCAAACCCGGGACTAGCGGGAACAATGAGCAGTTCTTC. The whole variable domain, filled in from reference TRBV15 and TRBJ2-1, reads DAMVIQNPRYQVTQFGKPVTLSCSQTLNHNVMYWYQQKSSQAPKLLFHYYDKDFNNEADTPDNFQSRRPNTSFCFLDIRSPGLGDTAMYLCATSKPGTSGNNEQFFGPGTRLTVL.

The chain couples TRBV11-2 to TRBJ1-1, with D unresolved. Germline CDR1 is SGHAT and CDR2 is FQNNGV. The CDR3 is made up of 13 amino acids. Between the trimmed V and J ends, which lost 5 bases and 0 bases, there was a span of 7 bases. The CDR3 here is CASSPQVNTEAFF. The CDR3 DNA reads TGTGCCAGCAGCCCACAAGTGAACACTGAAGCTTTCTTT.

The V gene is TRBV5-5, the J gene TRBJ2-7; D ambiguous. V lost 5 bases to trimming and J lost 1 base, with 10 bases between them. This CDR3 has 13 residues. The germline V gene encodes CDR1 SGHKS and CDR2 YYEKEE (reference sequence). DNA for the CDR3: TGTGCCAGCAGGAATTCCTCTTCCTACGAGCAGTACTTC. This translates into CASRNSSSYEQYF.

The genes are TRBV20-1 and TRBJ2-5; D call uncertain. V lost 5 bases and J lost 5, with 9 bases in between. This CDR3 comprises 11 residues. Germline lookup yields CDR1 DFQATT and CDR2 SNEGSKA (reference sequence). CDR3 nucleotides: TGCAGTGCTTCCCGGCGGGAGACCCAGTACTTC. Protein: CSASRRETQYF.

The rearrangement joins TRBV10-2 to TRBJ1-4, with TRBD1 matching over 9 bases. Looked up from germline, CDR1 is WSHSY and CDR2 is SAAADI. This CDR3 has 15 amino acids. With V trimmed by 6 bases and J by 2 bases, 4 bases remained unmatched. The DNA of the CDR3 is TGCGCCAGCAGGGGACAGGGCAAGACTAATGAAAAACTGTTTTTT. This translates into CASRGQGKTNEKLFF.

The genes are TRBV4-1 and TRBJ2-1; D perhaps matches TRBD1 (5 bases). Germline-derived CDR1 and CDR2 are MGHRA and YSYEKL. The CDR3 totals 16 residues. V shed 4 bases and J shed 0 bases, with 13 bases lying between them. The CDR3 protein is CASSPRQFSSYNEQFF. As DNA, the CDR3 is TGCGCCAGCAGCCCCCGACAGTTTTCCTCCTACAATGAGCAGTTCTTC.

Only a few counts were recorded for this clone. The chain recombines TRBV7-2 with TRBJ2-3; 11 positions agree with TRBD2. The length of the CDR3 is 13 residues. Germline lookup yields CDR1 SGHTA and CDR2 FQGNSA. J lost 10 bases, V lost 4 bases, and 4 bases had no gene match. CDR3 protein: CASSSTSGTSQYF. The CDR3 DNA sequence: TGTGCCAGCAGCTCGACTAGCGGGACATCGCAGTATTTT.

Only a few counts were recorded for this clone. The rearrangement joins TRBV7-7 to TRBJ2-2, with D tentatively TRBD1 (5 bases). Trimming took 6 bases from V and 2 from J, leaving 13 bases between them. Germline V gene lookup returns CDR1 SSHAT and CDR2 FNYEAQ (reference sequence). This CDR3 has 15 amino acids. The CDR3 region has the DNA TGTGCCAGCAGTACCAGACAGAGTAACACCGGGGAGCTGTTTTTT. Translation: CASSTRQSNTGELFF.

Details on this clone: The sample carries other DNA sequences with the same CDR3. This chain connects TRBV5-4 to TRBJ1-4, with 8 bases identical to TRBD1. Trimming cost V 4 bases and J 5 bases; bases outside gene matches: 4. The V gene's germline CDR1 is SGHNT and CDR2 YYREEE (reference sequence). There are 14 residues in the CDR3. Here the CDR3 DNA reads TGTGCCAGCAGCCCAGGGGGCCCAAATGAAAAACTGTTTTTT. It encodes CASSPGGPNEKLFF.